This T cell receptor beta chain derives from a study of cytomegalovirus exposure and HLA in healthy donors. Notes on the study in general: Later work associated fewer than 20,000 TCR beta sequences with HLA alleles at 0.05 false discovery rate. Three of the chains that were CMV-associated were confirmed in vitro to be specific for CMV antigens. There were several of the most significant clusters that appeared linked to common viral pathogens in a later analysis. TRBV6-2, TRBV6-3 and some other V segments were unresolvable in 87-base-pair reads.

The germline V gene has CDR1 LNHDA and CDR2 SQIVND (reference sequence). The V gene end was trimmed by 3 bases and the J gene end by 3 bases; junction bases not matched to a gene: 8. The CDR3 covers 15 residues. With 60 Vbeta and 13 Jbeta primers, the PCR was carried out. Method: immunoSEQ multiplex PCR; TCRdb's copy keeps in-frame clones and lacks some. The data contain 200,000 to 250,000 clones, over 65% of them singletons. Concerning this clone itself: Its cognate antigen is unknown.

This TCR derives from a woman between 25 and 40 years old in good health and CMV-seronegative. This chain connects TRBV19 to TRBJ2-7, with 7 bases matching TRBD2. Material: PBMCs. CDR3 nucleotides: TGTGCCAGTAGTATTATGTCTAGCGGCCTCTACGAGCAGTACTTC. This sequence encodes CASSIMSSGLYEQYF.